This TCR beta chain appears in the sequencing data of a study of T cell repertoires in cytomegalovirus infection. Background on the study: CMV infection together with matching HLA type was indicated by public TCR beta signatures.

TCRdb re-called the reads with MiXCR, one entry per CDR3 protein. Among about 830,000 distinct CDR3 sequences listed, approximately 32% were seen once. Notes on the study in general: In two of eight donors, the top clonotype was HLA-C-restricted CMV-specific.

Turning to this clonotype: The antigen is undetermined.

The germline CDR1 and CDR2 sequences are MNHNY and SVGAGI (reference sequence). V shed 2 bases, J shed 14 bases, and the junction held 11 bases outside the gene matches. This CDR3 is built from 16 residues. The material sequenced was cultured CD8+ T cells from PBMCs, taken from culture after CMV antigen stimulation. The sequence was collected from a human donor in good health (CMV status not recorded). Some clones in this sample may be carry-over from other donors' samples. The V gene is TRBV6-6, the J gene TRBJ2-1, with 14 bases that match TRBD2. The DNA of the CDR3 is TGTGCCAGCAGTTACGCAGGACGGACTAGCGGGGGGCCAAAGTTCTTC. Amino acids: CASSYAGRTSGGPKFF.